What follows are 20 T cell receptor beta chains derived from one specimen sequenced in a study of cytomegalovirus exposure and HLA in healthy donors. Primers included in the PCR were 60 Vbeta and 13 Jbeta primers. Sequencing used immunoSEQ multiplex PCR; TCRdb keeps in-frame clones, though not all of them. The sample includes about 160,000 clones, 79% seen only once; the top ten take under 2.5%. The sequenced sample was PBMCs. The receptors come from a man aged 35-49 years in good health and CMV-seronegative.

The CDR3 here is CSVKPSGSNTGELFF. CDR3 DNA: TGCAGCGTAAAACCTAGCGGGAGCAACACCGGGGAGCTGTTTTTT. This chain connects TRBV29-1 to TRBJ2-2; 10 bases agree with TRBD2. Trimming removed 6 bases from V and 2 bases from J; junction bases left unmatched: 6. CDR1 SQVTM and CDR2 ANQGSEA come from the germline V gene. The CDR3 has 15 residues.

This chain uses TRBV19 with TRBJ2-1; the match to TRBD2 covers 10 bases. Trimming removed 1 base from V and 2 bases from J; junction bases left unmatched: 5. The CDR3 is 17 residues long. From germline, CDR1 is LNHDA and CDR2 SQIVND (reference sequence). The CDR3 region is CASSIVYTSGAYNEQFF. CDR3 nucleotides: TGTGCCAGTAGTATAGTTTACACTAGCGGGGCCTACAATGAGCAGTTCTTC.

This clone was counted only a few times. V is TRBV5-1 and J is TRBJ2-7; 11 bases are shared with TRBD1. This CDR3 is built from 14 residues. CDR1 is SGHRS, CDR2 YFSETQ, per germline. After removal of 3 bases from V and 3 bases from J, the junction contained 2 bases not matched to a gene. CDR3 nucleotide sequence: TGCGCCAGCAGCTGGGGACAGGGGGGCTACGAGCAGTACTTC. Translating it yields CASSWGQGGYEQYF.

The genes are TRBV11-2 and TRBJ2-7; 12 bases align to TRBD2. The CDR3 loop spans 16 amino acids. The germline CDR1 and CDR2 sequences are SGHAT and FQNNGV. V shed 4 bases, J shed 2 bases, and the junction held 6 bases outside the gene matches. This CDR3 reads CASSSPTSGRPYEQYF. The CDR3 region has the DNA TGTGCCAGCAGCTCGCCAACTAGCGGGAGGCCCTACGAGCAGTACTTC. The full variable domain, completed using reference TRBV11-2 and TRBJ2-7, is EAGVAQSPRYKIIEKRQSVAFWCNPISGHATLYWYQQILGQGPKLLIQFQNNGVVDDSQLPKDRFSAERLKGVDSTLKIQPAKLEDSAVYLCASSSPTSGRPYEQYFGPGTRLTVT.

This clone turned up a few times. This rearrangement joins TRBV5-1 to TRBJ2-7; TRBD1 matches at 9 bases. Germline CDR1 is SGHRS and CDR2 is YFSETQ. V dropped 2 bases and J dropped 5; count of bases not matched to a gene: 5. CDR3 size: 14 residues. The CDR3 coding sequence is TGCGCCAGCAGCTTACAGGGGGCGAGGGACGAGCAGTACTTC. It is translated as CASSLQGARDEQYF.

This chain links TRBV5-1 with TRBJ2-5, with D hard to call. Germline CDR1 SGHRS, CDR2 YFSETQ. This CDR3 comprises 13 residues. Trimming cost V 0 bases and J 4 bases, with 7 bases left between them. This CDR3 is CASSLESRETQYF. CDR3 coding DNA: TGCGCCAGCAGCTTGGAGTCGCGAGAGACCCAGTACTTC.

The J gene is TRBJ1-2, the V gene TRBV5-1; no clear D. The CDR3 is 14 amino acids. The germline CDR1 and CDR2 sequences are SGHRS and YFSETQ. The V gene lost 5 bases and the J gene lost 2 bases, with 13 bases spanning the gap. CDR3 nucleotide sequence: TGCGCCAGCAGTCCCGGACTGTCAAACTATGGCTACACCTTC. Amino acid sequence: CASSPGLSNYGYTF.

This clone was found a few times. The sample holds other DNA sequences that translate to the same CDR3. The chain combines TRBV19 with TRBJ1-3; D unclear. V dropped 3 bases and J dropped 1 base, with 10 bases sitting between them. The CDR3 totals 15 residues. CDR1 LNHDA and CDR2 SQIVND come from the germline V gene (reference sequence). This CDR3 reads CASSIGTASGNTIYF. CDR3 bases: TGTGCCAGTAGTATCGGTACAGCATCTGGAAACACCATATATTTT. The full variable domain, completed using reference TRBV19 and TRBJ1-3, is DGGITQSPKYLFRKEGQNVTLSCEQNLNHDAMYWYRQDPGQGLRLIYYSQIVNDFQKGDIAEGYSVSREKKESFPLTVTSAQKNPTAFYLCASSIGTASGNTIYFGEGSWLTVV.

On this clone itself: At one boundary the junction diverges from the germline segment, which might be a read error. J is TRBJ2-1 and V is TRBV7-9, with D tentatively TRBD2 (5 bases). The germline V gene has CDR1 SEHNR and CDR2 FQNEAQ (reference sequence). This CDR3 contains 15 residues. CDR3 region: CSSSPPSGLYNEQFF. The DNA for the CDR3 is TGTTCCAGCAGTCCCCCGAGCGGACTTTACAATGAGCAGTTCTTC.

As regards this clone: Compared with germline, one end of the junction differs, possibly owing to a read error. The CDR3 region is CASSERLAGILGSGANGLTF. CDR3 nucleotide sequence: TGTGCCAGCAGTGAACGCCTAGCGGGAATCTTGGGGTCTGGGGCCAACGGCCTGACTTTC. The chain joins TRBV6-1 to TRBJ2-6; 9 bases map to TRBD2. The CDR3 is 20 residues long. CDR1 and CDR2 (germline): MNHNS, SASEGT.

The chain is built from TRBV29-1 and TRBJ2-5; possible D gene TRBD1, 5 bases. The germline CDR1 and CDR2 sequences are SQVTM and ANQGSEA. Trimming pared 5 bases from V and 2 bases from J, leaving 15 bases between. This CDR3 contains 14 residues. This chain's CDR3 is CSVIAQGLQETQYF. The CDR3 DNA is TGCAGCGTTATCGCCCAGGGATTACAAGAGACCCAGTACTTC.

The gene calls are TRBV27 and TRBJ2-7; the D is unclear. This CDR3 contains 15 residues. The V end was cut by 0 bases, the J end by 3 bases, with 12 bases between. Germline CDR1 MNHEY, CDR2 SMNVEV (reference sequence). The DNA of the CDR3 is TGTGCCAGCAGTTTATCTCAGCTTGGGCACTACGAGCAGTACTTC. Amino acids: CASSLSQLGHYEQYF.

The chain employs TRBV28 and TRBJ2-1; D call uncertain. Germline V lookup: CDR1 MDHEN, CDR2 SYDVKM. V was clipped by 4 bases and J by 5 bases, with 6 bases between them. This CDR3 region has 12 residues. CDR3 protein: CASSWSDNEQFF. The CDR3 nucleotides read TGTGCCAGCAGTTGGAGTGACAATGAGCAGTTCTTC.

The chain recombines TRBV29-1 with TRBJ2-4; 9 bases are a match to TRBD1. Germline CDR1 is SQVTM and CDR2 is ANQGSEA. The CDR3 contains 13 residues. V trimming: 3 bases; J trimming: 12 bases; junction bases outside the gene matches: 9. The CDR3 protein is CSVDLGQGLNQYF. The CDR3 DNA reads as TGCAGCGTTGACCTCGGACAGGGGCTGAATCAGTACTTC.

The J gene is TRBJ1-2, the V gene TRBV10-1; 7 nucleotides match TRBD1. Germline V gives CDR1 WNHNN, CDR2 SYGVQD (reference sequence). This CDR3 is built from 12 residues. V shed 9 bases, J shed 2 bases, and the junction held 3 bases outside the gene matches. CDR3 DNA: TGCGCCAGGGGGACAGCCAACTATGGCTACACCTTC. Translating gives CARGTANYGYTF.

CDR3 sequence reads: CASSSDRGRGQLAKNIQYF. For the CDR3, the DNA is TGTGCCAGCAGCTCGGACAGGGGGCGAGGCCAATTAGCCAAAAACATTCAGTACTTC. The chain combines TRBV7-9 with TRBJ2-4, with TRBD1 matching over 11 bases. J lost 0 bases, V lost 4 bases, and 11 bases had no gene match. Germline CDR1 and CDR2: SEHNR and FQNEAQ (reference sequence). The CDR3 sequence is 19 residues long.

The chain recombines TRBV30 with TRBJ2-5, with TRBD2 matching over 12 bases. J lost 1 base, V lost 2 bases, and 2 bases had no gene match. In germline, CDR1 is GTSNPN, CDR2 SVGIG (reference sequence). This CDR3 region has 15 residues. CDR3 loop: CAWSRTSGVQETQYF. CDR3 bases: TGTGCCTGGAGTAGGACTAGCGGGGTCCAAGAGACCCAGTACTTC.

V is TRBV5-6 and J is TRBJ2-3; D ambiguous. V was pared by 0 bases and J by 0 bases, with 8 bases between. The germline gives CDR1 SGHDT, CDR2 YYEEEE. This CDR3 region has 15 residues. CDR3 nucleotide sequence: TGTGCCAGCAGCTTGGAGCAGACTAGCACAGATACGCAGTATTTT. Its translation is CASSLEQTSTDTQYF.

This clone was seen more than once but under ten times. This chain uses TRBV30 with TRBJ2-1, with 16 positions matching TRBD2. V shed 2 bases and J 8 bases; nucleotides not matched to a gene: 3. The germline V gene encodes CDR1 GTSNPN and CDR2 SVGIG (reference sequence). CDR3 length equals 15 residues. CDR3 amino acids: CAWSRGLAGGHEQFF. CDR3 bases: TGTGCCTGGAGTCGGGGACTAGCGGGAGGGCATGAGCAGTTCTTC.

V usage is TRBV18 and J usage is TRBJ2-3, with 10 bases lining up with TRBD1. The CDR3 loop spans 16 amino acids. The V and J ends lost 3 bases and 5 bases, in that order; junction bases with no gene match: 8. Germline loops: CDR1 KGHSH, CDR2 LQKENI. The CDR3 is CASSPVRTGGRDTQYF. Here the CDR3 DNA reads TGTGCCAGCTCACCCGTAAGGACAGGGGGAAGAGATACGCAGTATTTT.